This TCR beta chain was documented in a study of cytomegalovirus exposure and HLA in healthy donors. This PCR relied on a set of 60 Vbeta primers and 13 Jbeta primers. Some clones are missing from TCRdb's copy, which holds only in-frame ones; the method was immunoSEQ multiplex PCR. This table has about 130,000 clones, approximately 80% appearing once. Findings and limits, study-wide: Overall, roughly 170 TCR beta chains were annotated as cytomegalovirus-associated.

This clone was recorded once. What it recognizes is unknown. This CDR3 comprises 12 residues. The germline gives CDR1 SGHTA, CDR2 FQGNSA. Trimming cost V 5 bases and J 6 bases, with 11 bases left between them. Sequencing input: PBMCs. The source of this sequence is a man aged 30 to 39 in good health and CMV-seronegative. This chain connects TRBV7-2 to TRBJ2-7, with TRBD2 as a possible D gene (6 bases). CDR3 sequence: CASSPGSGEQYF. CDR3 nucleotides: TGTGCCAGCAGCCCCGGGAGCGGCGAGCAGTACTTC.